This T cell receptor (beta chain) originates from a study of T cells in Graves' hyperthyroidism and ophthalmopathy. V lost 5 bases, J lost 7 bases, and 6 bases stayed unmatched. The CDR3 contains 13 residues. RNA transcripts served as the template for amplifying TCR beta CDR3 regions. An initial round of RT-PCR targeting the TCR CDR3 relied on the HTBI primer set. MiXCR, applied by TCRdb to the multiplex PCR reads, yields one record per CDR3 protein. This table holds a few hundred thousand distinct CDR3 sequences, roughly 15% found once. This clonotype was seen ten or more times. The clonotype was recovered from a woman aged 40-49 years with Graves' ophthalmopathy. The V and J genes are TRBV12-3 or TRBV12-4 and TRBJ1-1; 8 bases are shared with TRBD1. The sample comprised blood. CDR3 amino acids: CASSQGQALEAFF. CDR3 DNA sequence: TGTGCCAGCAGTCAGGGACAGGCACTTGAAGCTTTCTTT.